This T cell receptor beta chain is from a study of blood T cell repertoires in COVID-19. Study overall: Italy, Spain and the United States were the sources of the convalescent and acute COVID-19 samples.

This CDR3 is built from 14 residues. V dropped 3 bases and J dropped 5; count of bases not matched to a gene: 1. CDR1 and CDR2 from the germline V gene are SGHRS and YFSETQ. Authors' methods: Researchers report that nucleated cell counts were estimated from reference gene primer amplification. The protocol was immunoSEQ multiplex PCR, while the TCRdb copy is restricted to in-frame clones and leaves out a portion. D and trimming were read from the DNA, whereas the V and J calls and clone size are those reported in that table. The data contain roughly 300,000 clones, approximately 84% of them singletons. As for this clone: The same CDR3 can be traced to other DNA sequences in this sample.

The TCR was taken from a human donor with COVID-19, enrolled during active disease. The donor label of this sample is uncertain. The specimen was peripheral blood. This chain uses TRBV5-1 with TRBJ2-1; the match to TRBD2 covers 11 bases. The chain's CDR3 is CASSSTSGNNEQFF. The CDR3 DNA reads TGCGCCAGCAGCTCGACTAGCGGGAACAATGAGCAGTTCTTC.